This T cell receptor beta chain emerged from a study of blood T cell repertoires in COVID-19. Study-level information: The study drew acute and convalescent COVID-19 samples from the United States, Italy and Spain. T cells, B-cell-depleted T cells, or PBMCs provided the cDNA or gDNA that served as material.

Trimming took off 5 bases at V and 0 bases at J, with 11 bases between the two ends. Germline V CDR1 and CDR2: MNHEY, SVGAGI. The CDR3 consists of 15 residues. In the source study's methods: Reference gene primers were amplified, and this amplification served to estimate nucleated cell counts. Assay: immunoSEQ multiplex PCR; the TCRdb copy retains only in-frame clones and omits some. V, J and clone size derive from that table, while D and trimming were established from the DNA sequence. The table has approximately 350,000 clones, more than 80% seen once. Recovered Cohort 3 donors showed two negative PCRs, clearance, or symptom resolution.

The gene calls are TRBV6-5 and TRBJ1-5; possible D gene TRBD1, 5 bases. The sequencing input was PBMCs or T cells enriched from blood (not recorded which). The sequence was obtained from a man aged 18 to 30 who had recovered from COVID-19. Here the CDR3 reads CASSPGSYSNQPQHF. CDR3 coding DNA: TGTGCCAGCAGTCCAGGGTCTTATAGCAATCAGCCCCAGCATTTT.